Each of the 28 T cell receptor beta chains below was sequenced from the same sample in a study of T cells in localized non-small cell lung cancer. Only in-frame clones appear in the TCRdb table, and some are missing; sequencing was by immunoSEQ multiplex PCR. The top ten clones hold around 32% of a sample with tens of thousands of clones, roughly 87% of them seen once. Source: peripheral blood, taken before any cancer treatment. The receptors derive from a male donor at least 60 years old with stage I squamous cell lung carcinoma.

CDR3 sequence (DNA): TGTGCCAGCAGCCAGCCAGCGGGACGCGATATTATGGGGGAGCTGTTTTTT. This sequence encodes CASSQPAGRDIMGELFF. The chain uses TRBV11-3 and TRBJ2-2; 7 bases match TRBD2. J was trimmed by 8 bases and V by 5 bases; bases with no gene match: 17. Germline CDR1 is SGHNT and CDR2 is YENEEA. The CDR3 is made up of 17 amino acids.

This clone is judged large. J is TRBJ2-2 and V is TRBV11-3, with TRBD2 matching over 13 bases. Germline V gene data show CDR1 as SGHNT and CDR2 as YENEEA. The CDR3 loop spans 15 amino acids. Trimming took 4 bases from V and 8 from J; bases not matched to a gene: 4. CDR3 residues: CASSSGTSGMGELFF. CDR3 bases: TGTGCCAGCAGCTCCGGGACTAGCGGGATGGGGGAGCTGTTTTTT.

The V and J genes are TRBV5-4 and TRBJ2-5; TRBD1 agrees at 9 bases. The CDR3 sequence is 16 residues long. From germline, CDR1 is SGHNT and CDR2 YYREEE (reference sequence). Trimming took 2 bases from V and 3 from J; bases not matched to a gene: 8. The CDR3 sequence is CASSFRRDRAKETQYF. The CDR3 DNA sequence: TGTGCCAGCAGCTTTAGGCGGGACAGGGCAAAAGAGACCCAGTACTTC.

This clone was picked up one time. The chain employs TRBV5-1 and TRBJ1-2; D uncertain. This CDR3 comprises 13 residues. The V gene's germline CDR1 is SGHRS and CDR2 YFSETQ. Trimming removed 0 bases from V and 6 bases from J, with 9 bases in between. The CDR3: CASSLVLTDGYTF. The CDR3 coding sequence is TGCGCCAGCAGCTTGGTACTGACGGATGGCTACACCTTC.

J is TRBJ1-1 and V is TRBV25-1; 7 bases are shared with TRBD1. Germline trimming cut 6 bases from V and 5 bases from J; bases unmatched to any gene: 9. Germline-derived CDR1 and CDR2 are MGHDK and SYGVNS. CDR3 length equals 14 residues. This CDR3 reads CASRPPGGRTEAFF. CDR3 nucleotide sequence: TGTGCCAGCAGACCCCCAGGGGGTAGGACTGAAGCTTTCTTT.

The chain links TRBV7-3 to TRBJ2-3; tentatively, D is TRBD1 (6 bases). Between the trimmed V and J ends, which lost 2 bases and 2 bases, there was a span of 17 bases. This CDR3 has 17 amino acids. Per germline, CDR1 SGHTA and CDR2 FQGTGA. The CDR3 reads CASSLGGQGYSTDTQYF. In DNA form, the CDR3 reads TGTGCCAGCAGCTTAGGGGGCCAGGGTTACTCCACAGATACGCAGTATTTT.

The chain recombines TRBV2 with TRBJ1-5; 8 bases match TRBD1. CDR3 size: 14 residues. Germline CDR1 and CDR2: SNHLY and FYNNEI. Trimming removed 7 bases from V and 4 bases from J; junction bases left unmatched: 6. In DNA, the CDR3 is TGTGCCAGCAACCCCGGGACAGGTAATCAGCCCCAGCATTTT. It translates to CASNPGTGNQPQHF. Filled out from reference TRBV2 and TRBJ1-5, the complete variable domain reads EPEVTQTPSHQVTQMGQEVILRCVPISNHLYFYWYRQILGQKVEFLVSFYNNEISEKSEIFDDQFSVERPDGSNFTLKIRSTKLEDSAMYFCASNPGTGNQPQHFGDGTRLSIL.

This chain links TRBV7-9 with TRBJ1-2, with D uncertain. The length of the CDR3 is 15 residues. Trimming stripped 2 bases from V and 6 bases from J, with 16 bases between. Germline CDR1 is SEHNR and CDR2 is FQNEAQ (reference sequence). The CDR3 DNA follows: TGTGCCAGCAGCTTATTGGAGCTAAGGGAGAATGGCTACACCTTC. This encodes CASSLLELRENGYTF.

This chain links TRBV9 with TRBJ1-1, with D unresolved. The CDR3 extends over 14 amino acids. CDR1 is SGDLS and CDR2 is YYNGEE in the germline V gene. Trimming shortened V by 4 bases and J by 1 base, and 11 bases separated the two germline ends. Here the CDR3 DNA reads TGTGCCAGCAGCCAAAGACGGACGAACACTGAAGCTTTCTTT. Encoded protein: CASSQRRTNTEAFF.

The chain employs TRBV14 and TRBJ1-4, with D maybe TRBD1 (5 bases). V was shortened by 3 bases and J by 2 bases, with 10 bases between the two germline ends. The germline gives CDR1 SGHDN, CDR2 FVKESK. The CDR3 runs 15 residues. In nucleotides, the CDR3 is TGTGCCAGCAGCCAGGGGGTTACGACTAATGAAAAACTGTTTTTT. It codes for CASSQGVTTNEKLFF.

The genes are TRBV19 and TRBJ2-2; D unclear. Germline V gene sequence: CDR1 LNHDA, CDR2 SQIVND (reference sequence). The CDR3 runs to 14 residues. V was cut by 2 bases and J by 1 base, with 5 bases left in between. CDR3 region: CASSILGNTGELFF. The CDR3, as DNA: TGTGCCAGTAGTATACTGGGGAACACCGGGGAGCTGTTTTTT.

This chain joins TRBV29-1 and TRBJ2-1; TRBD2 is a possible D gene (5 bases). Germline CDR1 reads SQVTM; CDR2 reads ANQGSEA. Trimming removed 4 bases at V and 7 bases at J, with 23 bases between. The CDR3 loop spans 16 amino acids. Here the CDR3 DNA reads TGCAGCGTTGGCACGAGGGAGACGCAAGCCCGTAATGAGCAGTTCTTC. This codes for CSVGTRETQARNEQFF.

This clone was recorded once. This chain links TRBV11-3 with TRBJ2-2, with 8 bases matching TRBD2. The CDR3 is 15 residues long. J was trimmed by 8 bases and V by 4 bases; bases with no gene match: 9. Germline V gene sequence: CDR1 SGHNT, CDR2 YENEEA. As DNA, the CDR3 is TGTGCCAGCAGCTACGTAGCGGGGAACGGGGGGGAGCTGTTTTTT. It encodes CASSYVAGNGGELFF.

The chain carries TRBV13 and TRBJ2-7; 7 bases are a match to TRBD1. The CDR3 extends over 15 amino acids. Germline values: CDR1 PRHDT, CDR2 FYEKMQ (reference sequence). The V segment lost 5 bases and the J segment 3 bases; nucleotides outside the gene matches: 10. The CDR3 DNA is TGTGCCAGCAGCGCGTACAGGGGTTCCAGCTACGAGCAGTACTTC. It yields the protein CASSAYRGSSYEQYF.

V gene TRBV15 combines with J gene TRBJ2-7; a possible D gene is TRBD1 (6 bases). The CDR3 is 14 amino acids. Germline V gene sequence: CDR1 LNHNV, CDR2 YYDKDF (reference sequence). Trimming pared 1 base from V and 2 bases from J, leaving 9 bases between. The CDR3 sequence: CATSRGGHTYEQYF. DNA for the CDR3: TGTGCCACCAGCAGAGGGGGGCACACCTACGAGCAGTACTTC. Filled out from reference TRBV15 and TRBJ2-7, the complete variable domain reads DAMVIQNPRYQVTQFGKPVTLSCSQTLNHNVMYWYQQKSSQAPKLLFHYYDKDFNNEADTPDNFQSRRPNTSFCFLDIRSPGLGDTAMYLCATSRGGHTYEQYFGPGTRLTVT.

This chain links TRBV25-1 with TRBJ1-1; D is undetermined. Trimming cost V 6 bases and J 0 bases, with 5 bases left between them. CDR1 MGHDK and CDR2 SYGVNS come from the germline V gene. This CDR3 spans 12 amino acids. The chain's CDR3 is CASRDLNTEAFF. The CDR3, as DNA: TGTGCCAGCAGGGACTTGAACACTGAAGCTTTCTTT. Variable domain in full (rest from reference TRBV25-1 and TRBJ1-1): EADIYQTPRYLVIGTGKKITLECSQTMGHDKMYWYQQDPGMELHLIHYSYGVNSTEKGDLSSESTVSRIRTEHFPLTLESARPSHTSQYLCASRDLNTEAFFGQGTRLTVV.

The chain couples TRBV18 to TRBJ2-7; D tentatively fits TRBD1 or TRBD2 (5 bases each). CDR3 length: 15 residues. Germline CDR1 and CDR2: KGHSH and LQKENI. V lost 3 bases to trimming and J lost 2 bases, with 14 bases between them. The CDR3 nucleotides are TGTGCCAGCTCACCTTCAGGGAGAATGACCTACGAGCAGTACTTC. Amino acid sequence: CASSPSGRMTYEQYF.

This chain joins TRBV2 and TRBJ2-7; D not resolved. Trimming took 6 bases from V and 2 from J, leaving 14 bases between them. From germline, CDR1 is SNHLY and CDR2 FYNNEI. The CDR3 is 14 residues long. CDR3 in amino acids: CASRGVGITYEQYF. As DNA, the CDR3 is TGTGCCAGCAGAGGAGTGGGGATTACCTACGAGCAGTACTTC. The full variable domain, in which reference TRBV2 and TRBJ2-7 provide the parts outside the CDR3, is EPEVTQTPSHQVTQMGQEVILRCVPISNHLYFYWYRQILGQKVEFLVSFYNNEISEKSEIFDDQFSVERPDGSNFTLKIRSTKLEDSAMYFCASRGVGITYEQYFGPGTRLTVT.

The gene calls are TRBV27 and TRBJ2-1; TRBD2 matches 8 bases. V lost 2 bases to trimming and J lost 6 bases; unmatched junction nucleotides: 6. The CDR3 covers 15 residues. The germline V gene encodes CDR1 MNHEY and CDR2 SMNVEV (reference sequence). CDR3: CASSLIREGRNEQFF. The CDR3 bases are TGTGCCAGCAGTTTAATACGGGAGGGCCGCAATGAGCAGTTCTTC.

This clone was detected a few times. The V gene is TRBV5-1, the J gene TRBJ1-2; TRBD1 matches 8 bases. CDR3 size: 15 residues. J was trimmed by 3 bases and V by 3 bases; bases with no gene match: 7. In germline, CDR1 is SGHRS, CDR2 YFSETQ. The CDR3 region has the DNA TGCGCCAGCAGCTACGCAGGGGGCGCCGACTATGGCTACACCTTC. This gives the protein CASSYAGGADYGYTF.

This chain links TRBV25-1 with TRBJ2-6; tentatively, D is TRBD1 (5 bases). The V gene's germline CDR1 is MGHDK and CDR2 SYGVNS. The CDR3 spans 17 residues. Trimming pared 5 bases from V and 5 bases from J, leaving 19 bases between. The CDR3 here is CASSFSVGQSRANVLTF. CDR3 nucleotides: TGTGCCAGCAGTTTCTCCGTTGGACAAAGTCGGGCCAACGTCCTGACTTTC.

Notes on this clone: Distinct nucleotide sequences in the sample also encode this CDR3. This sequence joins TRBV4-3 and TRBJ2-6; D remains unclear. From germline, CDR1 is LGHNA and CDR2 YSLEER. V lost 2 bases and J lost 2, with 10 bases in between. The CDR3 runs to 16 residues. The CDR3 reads CASSQRYGPGANVLTF. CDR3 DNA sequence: TGCGCCAGCAGCCAAAGGTACGGTCCTGGGGCCAACGTCCTGACTTTC.

This CDR3 reads CASNPGGFIGGSNQPQHF. As DNA, the CDR3 is TGTGCCAGTAACCCCGGAGGGTTTATTGGTGGTAGCAATCAGCCCCAGCATTTT. The rearrangement uses TRBV19 and TRBJ1-5; D not certain. Germline V CDR1 and CDR2: LNHDA, SQIVND (reference sequence). Trimming pared 7 bases from V and 0 bases from J, leaving 22 bases between. The CDR3 runs 18 residues.

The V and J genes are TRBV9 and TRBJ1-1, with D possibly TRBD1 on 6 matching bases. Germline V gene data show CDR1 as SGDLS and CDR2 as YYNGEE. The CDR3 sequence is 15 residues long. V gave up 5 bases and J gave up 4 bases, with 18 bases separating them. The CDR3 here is CASSPLEGEGTEAFF. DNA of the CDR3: TGTGCCAGCAGTCCACTGGAGGGGGAAGGCACTGAAGCTTTCTTT.

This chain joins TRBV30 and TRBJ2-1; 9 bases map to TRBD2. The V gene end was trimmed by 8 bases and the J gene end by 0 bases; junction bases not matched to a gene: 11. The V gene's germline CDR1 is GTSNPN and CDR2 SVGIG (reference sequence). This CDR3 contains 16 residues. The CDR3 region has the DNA TGTGCCGGGGGGCTAGCGGGGTTGAGCTCCTACAATGAGCAGTTCTTC. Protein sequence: CAGGLAGLSSYNEQFF.

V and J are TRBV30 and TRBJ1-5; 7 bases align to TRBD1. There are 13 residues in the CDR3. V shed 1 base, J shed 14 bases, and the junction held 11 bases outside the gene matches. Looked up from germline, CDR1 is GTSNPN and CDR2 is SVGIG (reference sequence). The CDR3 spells CAWSALNRGPKHF. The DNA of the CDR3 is TGTGCCTGGAGTGCTCTGAACAGGGGACCCAAGCATTTT.

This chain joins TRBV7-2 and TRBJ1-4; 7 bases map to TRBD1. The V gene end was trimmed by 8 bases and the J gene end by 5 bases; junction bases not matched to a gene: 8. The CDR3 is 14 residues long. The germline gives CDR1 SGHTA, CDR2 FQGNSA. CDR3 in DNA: TGTGCCAGCTCCGAACAGGGGTGGAATGAAAAACTGTTTTTT. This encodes CASSEQGWNEKLFF.

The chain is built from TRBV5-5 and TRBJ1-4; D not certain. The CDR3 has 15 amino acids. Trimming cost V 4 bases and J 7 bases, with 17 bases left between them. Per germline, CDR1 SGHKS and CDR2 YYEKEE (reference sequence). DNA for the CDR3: TGTGCCAGCAGCGTACTACCCCAACCGCGTGAAAAACTGTTTTTT. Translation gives CASSVLPQPREKLFF.